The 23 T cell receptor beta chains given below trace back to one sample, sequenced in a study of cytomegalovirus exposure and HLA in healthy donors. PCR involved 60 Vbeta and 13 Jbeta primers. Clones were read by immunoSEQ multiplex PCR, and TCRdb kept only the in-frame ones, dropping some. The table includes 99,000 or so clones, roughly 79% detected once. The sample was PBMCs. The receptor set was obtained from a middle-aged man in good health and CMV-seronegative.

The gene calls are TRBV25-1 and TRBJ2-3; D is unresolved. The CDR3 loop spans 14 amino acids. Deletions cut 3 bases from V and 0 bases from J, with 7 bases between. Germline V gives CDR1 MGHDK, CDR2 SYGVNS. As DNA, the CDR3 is TGTGCCAGCAGTGATGTCGGGAGCACAGATACGCAGTATTTT. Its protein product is CASSDVGSTDTQYF.

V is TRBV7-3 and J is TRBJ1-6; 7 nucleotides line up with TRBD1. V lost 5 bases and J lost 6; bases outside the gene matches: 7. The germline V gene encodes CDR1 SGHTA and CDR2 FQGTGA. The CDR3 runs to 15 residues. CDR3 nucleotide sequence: TGTGCCAGCAGCACAACAGGGGTTGGTAATTCACCCCTCCACTTT. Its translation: CASSTTGVGNSPLHF.

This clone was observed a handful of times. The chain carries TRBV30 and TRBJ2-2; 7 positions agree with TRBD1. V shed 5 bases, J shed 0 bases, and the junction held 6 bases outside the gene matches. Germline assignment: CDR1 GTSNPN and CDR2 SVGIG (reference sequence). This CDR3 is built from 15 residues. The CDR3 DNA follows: TGTGCCTGGGGAAAGGACAGGTCGAACACCGGGGAGCTGTTTTTT. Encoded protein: CAWGKDRSNTGELFF.

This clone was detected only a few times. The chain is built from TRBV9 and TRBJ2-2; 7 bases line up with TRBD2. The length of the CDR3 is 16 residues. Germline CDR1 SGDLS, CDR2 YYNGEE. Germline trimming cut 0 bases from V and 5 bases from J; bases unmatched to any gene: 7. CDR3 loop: CASSVASSGETGELFF. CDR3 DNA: TGTGCCAGCAGCGTAGCTTCCAGCGGGGAGACCGGGGAGCTGTTTTTT. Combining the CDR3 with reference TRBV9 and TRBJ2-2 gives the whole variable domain DSGVTQTPKHLITATGQRVTLRCSPRSGDLSVYWYQQSLDQGLQFLIQYYNGEERAKGNILERFSAQQFPDLHSELNLSSLELGDSALYFCASSVASSGETGELFFGEGSRLTVL.

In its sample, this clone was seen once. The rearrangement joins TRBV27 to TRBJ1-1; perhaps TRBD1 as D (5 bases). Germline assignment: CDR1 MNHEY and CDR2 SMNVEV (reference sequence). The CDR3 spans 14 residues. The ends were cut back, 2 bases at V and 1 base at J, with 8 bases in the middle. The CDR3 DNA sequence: TGTGCCAGCAGTTTAACAGGATCGAACACTGAAGCTTTCTTT. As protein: CASSLTGSNTEAFF.

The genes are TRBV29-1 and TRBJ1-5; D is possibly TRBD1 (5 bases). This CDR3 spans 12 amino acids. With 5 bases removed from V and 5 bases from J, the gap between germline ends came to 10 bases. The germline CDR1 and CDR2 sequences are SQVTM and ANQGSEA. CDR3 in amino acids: CSVLPRDQPQHF. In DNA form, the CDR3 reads TGCAGCGTTCTTCCCAGGGATCAGCCCCAGCATTTT.

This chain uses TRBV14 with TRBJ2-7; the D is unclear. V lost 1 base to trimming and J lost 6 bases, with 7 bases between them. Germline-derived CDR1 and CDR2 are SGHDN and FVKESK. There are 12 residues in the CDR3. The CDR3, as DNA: TGTGCCAGCAGCCAAGTTCTTCTCGAGCAGTACTTC. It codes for CASSQVLLEQYF.

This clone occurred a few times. CDR3 in DNA: TGTGCCAGTAAACCCGGACATCGGGACTATGGCTACACCTTC. Translation: CASKPGHRDYGYTF. The chain links TRBV19 to TRBJ1-2; TRBD1 is a possible D gene (5 bases). Trimming removed 7 bases at V and 3 bases at J, with 15 bases between. The germline gives CDR1 LNHDA, CDR2 SQIVND (reference sequence). CDR3 size: 14 residues.

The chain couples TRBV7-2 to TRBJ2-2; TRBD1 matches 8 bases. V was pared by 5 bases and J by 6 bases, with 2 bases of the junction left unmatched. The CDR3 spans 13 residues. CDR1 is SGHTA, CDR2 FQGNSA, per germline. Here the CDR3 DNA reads TGTGCCAGCAGCGGCAGGGGGCCCGGGGAGCTGTTTTTT. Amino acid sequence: CASSGRGPGELFF.

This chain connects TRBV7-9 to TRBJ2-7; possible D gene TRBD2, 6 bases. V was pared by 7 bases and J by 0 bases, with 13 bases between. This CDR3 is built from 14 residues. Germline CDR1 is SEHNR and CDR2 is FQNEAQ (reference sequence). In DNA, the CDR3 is TGTGCCAGCACCCCTGCGGGGAACTCCTACGAGCAGTACTTC. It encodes CASTPAGNSYEQYF.

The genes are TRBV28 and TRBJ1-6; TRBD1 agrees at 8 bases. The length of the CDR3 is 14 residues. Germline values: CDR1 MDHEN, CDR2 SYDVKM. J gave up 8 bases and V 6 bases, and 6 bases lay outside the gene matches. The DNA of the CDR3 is TGTGCCAGCAGCTCGACAGGGGCTTATTCACCCCTCCACTTT. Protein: CASSSTGAYSPLHF.

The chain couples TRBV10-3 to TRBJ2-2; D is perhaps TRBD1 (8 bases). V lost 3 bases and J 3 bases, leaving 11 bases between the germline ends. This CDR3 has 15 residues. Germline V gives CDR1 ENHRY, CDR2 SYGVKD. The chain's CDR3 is CAISETGGDTGELFF. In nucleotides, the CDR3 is TGTGCCATCAGTGAAACAGGGGGGGACACCGGGGAGCTGTTTTTT.

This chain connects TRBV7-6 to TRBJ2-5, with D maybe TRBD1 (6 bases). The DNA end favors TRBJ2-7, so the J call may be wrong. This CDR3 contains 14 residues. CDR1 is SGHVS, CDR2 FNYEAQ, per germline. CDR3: CASSSRGQFYEQYF. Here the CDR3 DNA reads TGTGCCAGCAGCTCACGAGGACAGTTCTACGAGCAGTACTTC.

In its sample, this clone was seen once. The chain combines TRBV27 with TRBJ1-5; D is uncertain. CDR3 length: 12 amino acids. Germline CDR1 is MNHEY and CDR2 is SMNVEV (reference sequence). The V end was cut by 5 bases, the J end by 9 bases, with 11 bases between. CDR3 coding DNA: TGTGCCAGCAGTCTACCGGGTGGGCCCCAGCATTTT. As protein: CASSLPGGPQHF.

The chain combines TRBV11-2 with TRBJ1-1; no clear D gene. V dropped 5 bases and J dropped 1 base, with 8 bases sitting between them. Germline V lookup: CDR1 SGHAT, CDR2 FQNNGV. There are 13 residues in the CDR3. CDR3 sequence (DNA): TGTGCCAGCAGCGGGTGGAGGAACACTGAAGCTTTCTTT. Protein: CASSGWRNTEAFF.

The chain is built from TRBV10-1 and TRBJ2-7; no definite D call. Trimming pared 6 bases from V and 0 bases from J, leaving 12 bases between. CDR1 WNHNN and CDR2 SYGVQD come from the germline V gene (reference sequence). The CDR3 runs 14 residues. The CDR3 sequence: CASSVHRSSYEQYF. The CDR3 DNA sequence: TGCGCCAGCAGCGTACACCGGAGCTCCTACGAGCAGTACTTC.

This chain's CDR3 is CASSQTGRSSGEQYF. The CDR3 DNA follows: TGTGCCAGCAGCCAGACAGGGCGGAGTTCTGGGGAGCAGTACTTC. The chain recombines TRBV14 with TRBJ2-7, with 7 positions matching TRBD1. This CDR3 is 15 amino acids long. V lost 3 bases to trimming and J lost 7 bases; unmatched junction nucleotides: 12. CDR1 is SGHDN, CDR2 FVKESK, per germline.

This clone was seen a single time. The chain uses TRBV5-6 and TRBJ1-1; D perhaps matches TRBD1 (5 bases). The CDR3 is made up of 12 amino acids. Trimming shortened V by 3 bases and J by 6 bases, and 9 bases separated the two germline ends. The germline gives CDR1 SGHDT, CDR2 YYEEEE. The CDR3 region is CASSSWGAEAFF. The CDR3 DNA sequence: TGTGCCAGCAGCTCCTGGGGGGCTGAAGCTTTCTTT.

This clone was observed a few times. The CDR3 loop reads CASSQVQGLGTKNIQYF. In nucleotides, the CDR3 is TGCGCCAGCAGCCAAGTACAGGGATTAGGAACCAAAAACATTCAGTACTTC. V is TRBV4-1 and J is TRBJ2-4; perhaps TRBD1 as D (6 bases). Deletions cut 1 base from V and 2 bases from J, with 15 bases between. This CDR3 contains 17 residues. CDR1 MGHRA and CDR2 YSYEKL come from the germline V gene.

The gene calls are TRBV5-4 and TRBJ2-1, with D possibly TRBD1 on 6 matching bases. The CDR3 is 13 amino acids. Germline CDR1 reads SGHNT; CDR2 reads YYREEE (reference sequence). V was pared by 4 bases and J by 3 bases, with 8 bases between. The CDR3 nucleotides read TGTGCCAGCAGCCCGGGACACTACAATGAGCAGTTCTTC. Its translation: CASSPGHYNEQFF.

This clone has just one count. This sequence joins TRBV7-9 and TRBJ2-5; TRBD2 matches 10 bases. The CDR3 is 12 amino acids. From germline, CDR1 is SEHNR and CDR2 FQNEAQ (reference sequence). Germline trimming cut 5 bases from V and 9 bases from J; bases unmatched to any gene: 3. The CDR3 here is CASSASGRAQYF. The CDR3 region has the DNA TGTGCCAGCAGCGCGAGCGGGAGGGCCCAGTACTTC.

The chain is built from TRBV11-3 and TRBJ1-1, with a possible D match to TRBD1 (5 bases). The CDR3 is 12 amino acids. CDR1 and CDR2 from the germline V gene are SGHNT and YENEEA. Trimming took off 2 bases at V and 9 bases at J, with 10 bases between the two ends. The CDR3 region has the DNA TGTGCCAGCAGCTTAATGGACACCCAAGCTTTCTTT. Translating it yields CASSLMDTQAFF.

The CDR3 coding sequence is TGTGCCAGCAGTTACGGGGGACACCTATCCTACGAGCAGTACTTC. Its protein is CASSYGGHLSYEQYF. This chain connects TRBV6-5 to TRBJ2-7; TRBD1 might be the D (6 bases). CDR1 is MNHEY and CDR2 is SVGAGI in the germline V gene. This CDR3 is built from 15 residues. The germline V and J ends were trimmed by 2 bases and 1 base, with 12 bases remaining between them.